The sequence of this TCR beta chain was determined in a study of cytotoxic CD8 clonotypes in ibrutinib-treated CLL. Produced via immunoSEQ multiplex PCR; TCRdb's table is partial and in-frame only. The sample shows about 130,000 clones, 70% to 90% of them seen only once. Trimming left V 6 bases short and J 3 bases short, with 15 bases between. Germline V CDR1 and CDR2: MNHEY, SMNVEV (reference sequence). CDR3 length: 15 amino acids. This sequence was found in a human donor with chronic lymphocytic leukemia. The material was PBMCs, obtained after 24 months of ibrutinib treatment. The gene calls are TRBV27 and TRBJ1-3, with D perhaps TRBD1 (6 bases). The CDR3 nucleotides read TGTGCCAGCAGCCGAGGACAGACACGTGGAAACACCATATATTTT. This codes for CASSRGQTRGNTIYF.